The 7 T cell receptor beta chains listed next were all sequenced from one sample in a study of T cell responses to AZD1222 COVID-19 vaccine. Assay: immunoSEQ multiplex PCR; the TCRdb copy retains only in-frame clones and omits some. The sample lists about 170,000 clones; roughly nine tenths were seen once. Material: peripheral blood, obtained on day 0 of AZD1222 vaccination. The receptors were gathered from an adult in good health.

V and J are TRBV14 and TRBJ2-3; 7 bases are a match to TRBD2. CDR3 size: 15 residues. The germline gives CDR1 SGHDN, CDR2 FVKESK. Germline trimming cut 3 bases from V and 9 bases from J; bases unmatched to any gene: 12. This chain's CDR3 is CASSQRELAVDTQYF. As DNA, the CDR3 is TGTGCCAGCAGCCAGAGGGAGCTAGCGGTTGACACGCAGTATTTT.

The chain has TRBV19 and TRBJ1-1; tentative D call: TRBD1 (5 bases). Germline V gene sequence: CDR1 LNHDA, CDR2 SQIVND (reference sequence). The V gene lost 3 bases and the J gene lost 4 bases, with 9 bases spanning the gap. The CDR3 runs to 13 residues. The CDR3 coding sequence is TGTGCCAGTAGTATGGGGGGTGGCACTGAAGCTTTCTTT. This codes for CASSMGGGTEAFF.

V is TRBV11-3 and J is TRBJ1-6; 8 bases map to TRBD1. The CDR3 loop spans 15 amino acids. The germline V gene encodes CDR1 SGHNT and CDR2 YENEEA. After removal of 1 base from V and 11 bases from J, the junction contained 7 bases not matched to a gene. This CDR3 reads CASSLGDRGLTPLHF. The DNA for the CDR3 is TGTGCCAGCAGCTTAGGCGACAGGGGATTGACACCCCTCCACTTT.

This chain uses TRBV19 with TRBJ1-1; D might be TRBD1 (5 bases). The germline gives CDR1 LNHDA, CDR2 SQIVND (reference sequence). CDR3 length: 15 residues. Trimming pared 0 bases from V and 1 base from J, leaving 9 bases between. CDR3 loop: CASSIESGQNTEAFF. CDR3 DNA: TGTGCCAGTAGTATAGAGTCCGGACAGAACACTGAAGCTTTCTTT.

The V call is TRBV10-3, the J call TRBJ2-5; D gene unclear. V was trimmed by 10 bases and J by 7 bases, leaving 7 bases between them. Germline-derived CDR1 and CDR2 are ENHRY and SYGVKD. The CDR3 length is 9 residues. The CDR3 loop reads CARIGTQYF. CDR3 coding DNA: TGTGCCAGGATAGGGACCCAGTACTTC.

V usage is TRBV24-1 and J usage is TRBJ2-3; 7 bases are a match to TRBD1. V lost 4 bases, J lost 3 bases, and 3 bases stayed unmatched. In germline, CDR1 is KGHDR, CDR2 SFDVKD. CDR3 length equals 14 residues. The CDR3 reads CATSENRGTDTQYF. The CDR3 coding sequence is TGTGCCACCAGTGAGAACAGGGGTACAGATACGCAGTATTTT.

The chain couples TRBV6-2 or TRBV6-3 to TRBJ1-1; unclear D gene. The CDR3 extends over 15 amino acids. The germline V gene encodes CDR1 MNHEY and CDR2 SVGEGT. V shed 0 bases and J shed 6 bases, with 14 bases lying between them. The CDR3 DNA is TGTGCCAGCAGTTACTCCCCTTATGGGCCCTCTGAAGCTTTCTTT. This translates into CASSYSPYGPSEAFF.